Presented here are 5 T cell receptor beta chains from one specimen sequenced in a study of T cell responses to AZD1222 COVID-19 vaccine. The method was immunoSEQ multiplex PCR; TCRdb's version includes in-frame clones alone and lacks a portion of them. The sample yields around 88,000 clones, 86% seen once. Sequenced material: peripheral blood, taken on day 0 of AZD1222 vaccination. The receptors shown here come from an adult in good health.

CDR3 loop: CAWRKGSRDTGELFF. CDR3 DNA: TGTGCCTGGAGGAAGGGGTCTCGGGACACCGGGGAGCTGTTTTTT. J is TRBJ2-2 and V is TRBV30, with a tentative D call TRBD1 (5 bases). Germline lookup yields CDR1 GTSNPN and CDR2 SVGIG (reference sequence). This CDR3 comprises 15 residues. Trimming took off 3 bases at V and 3 bases at J, with 14 bases between the two ends. Supplemented by reference TRBV30 and TRBJ2-2, the full variable domain reads SQTIHQWPATLVQPVGSPLSLECTVEGTSNPNLYWYRQAAGRGLQLLFYSVGIGQISSEVPQNLSASRPQDRQFILSSKKLLLSDSGFYLCAWRKGSRDTGELFFGEGSRLTVL.

The chain has TRBV7-8 and TRBJ2-5, with 7 bases matching TRBD1. CDR1 is SGHVS and CDR2 is FQNEAQ in the germline V gene. Germline trimming cut 6 bases from V and 4 bases from J; bases unmatched to any gene: 8. This CDR3 region has 14 residues. The CDR3 DNA reads as TGTGCCAGCAGAACACAGGGGCTTGGAGAGACCCAGTACTTC. It codes for CASRTQGLGETQYF.

The chain employs TRBV10-3 and TRBJ1-1; D ambiguous. Germline values: CDR1 ENHRY, CDR2 SYGVKD. Trimming stripped 2 bases from V and 1 base from J, with 14 bases between. This CDR3 is built from 16 residues. The CDR3 loop is CAISEIKIRENTEAFF. The CDR3 region has the DNA TGTGCCATCAGTGAGATCAAGATTAGGGAGAACACTGAAGCTTTCTTT.

V gene TRBV3-1 (or the pseudogene TRBV3-2) combines with J gene TRBJ1-3; no reliable D call. Germline-derived CDR1 and CDR2 are LGHDT and YNNKEL (reference sequence). The CDR3 extends over 15 amino acids. Between the trimmed V and J ends, which lost 2 bases and 0 bases, there was a span of 8 bases. The CDR3 is CASSQTWNSGNTIYF. Here the CDR3 DNA reads TGTGCCAGCAGCCAAACGTGGAACTCTGGAAACACCATATATTTT.

J is TRBJ2-5 and V is TRBV5-1; 9 nucleotides agree with TRBD2. Germline loops: CDR1 SGHRS, CDR2 YFSETQ. The CDR3 spans 15 residues. V was pared by 4 bases and J by 1 base, with 5 bases of the junction left unmatched. CDR3 in DNA: TGCGCCAGCAGCGCGGCACTAGCGGGCCAAGAGACCCAGTACTTC. Its protein is CASSAALAGQETQYF.